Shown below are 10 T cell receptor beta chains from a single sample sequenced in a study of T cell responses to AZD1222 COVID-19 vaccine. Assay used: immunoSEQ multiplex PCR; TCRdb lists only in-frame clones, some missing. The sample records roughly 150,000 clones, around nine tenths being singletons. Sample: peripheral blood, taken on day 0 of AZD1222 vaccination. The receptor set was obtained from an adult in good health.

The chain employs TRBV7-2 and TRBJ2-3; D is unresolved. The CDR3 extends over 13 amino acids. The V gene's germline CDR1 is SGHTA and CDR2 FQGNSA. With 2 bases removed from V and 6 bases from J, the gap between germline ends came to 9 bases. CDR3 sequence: CASSLRPTDTQYF. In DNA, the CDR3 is TGTGCCAGCAGCTTACGTCCGACGGATACGCAGTATTTT.

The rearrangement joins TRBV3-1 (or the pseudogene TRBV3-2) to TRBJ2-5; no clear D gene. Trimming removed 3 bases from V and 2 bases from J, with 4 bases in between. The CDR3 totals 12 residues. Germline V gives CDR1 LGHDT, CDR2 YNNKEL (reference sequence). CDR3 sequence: CASSHGQETQYF. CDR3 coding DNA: TGTGCCAGCAGCCACGGGCAAGAGACCCAGTACTTC.

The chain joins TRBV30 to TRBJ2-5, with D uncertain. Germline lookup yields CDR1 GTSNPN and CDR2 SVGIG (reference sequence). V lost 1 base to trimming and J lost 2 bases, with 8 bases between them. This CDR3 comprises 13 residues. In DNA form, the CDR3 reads TGTGCCTGGAGTGGATCAGCTCAAGAGACCCAGTACTTC. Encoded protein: CAWSGSAQETQYF. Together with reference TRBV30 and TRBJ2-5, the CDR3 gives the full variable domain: SQTIHQWPATLVQPVGSPLSLECTVEGTSNPNLYWYRQAAGRGLQLLFYSVGIGQISSEVPQNLSASRPQDRQFILSSKKLLLSDSGFYLCAWSGSAQETQYFGPGTRLLVL.

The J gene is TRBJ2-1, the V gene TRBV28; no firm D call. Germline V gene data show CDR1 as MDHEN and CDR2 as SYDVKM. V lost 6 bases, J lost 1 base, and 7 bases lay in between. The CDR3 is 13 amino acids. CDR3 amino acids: CASSGKSYNEQFF. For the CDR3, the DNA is TGTGCCAGCAGCGGTAAGTCCTACAATGAGCAGTTCTTC.

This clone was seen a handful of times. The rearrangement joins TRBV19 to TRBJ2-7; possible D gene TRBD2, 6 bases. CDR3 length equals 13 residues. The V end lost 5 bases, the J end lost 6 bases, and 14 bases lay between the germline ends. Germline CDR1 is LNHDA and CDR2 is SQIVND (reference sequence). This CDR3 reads CASSQTSLGEQYF. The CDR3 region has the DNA TGTGCCAGTAGTCAGACTAGTCTAGGCGAGCAGTACTTC.

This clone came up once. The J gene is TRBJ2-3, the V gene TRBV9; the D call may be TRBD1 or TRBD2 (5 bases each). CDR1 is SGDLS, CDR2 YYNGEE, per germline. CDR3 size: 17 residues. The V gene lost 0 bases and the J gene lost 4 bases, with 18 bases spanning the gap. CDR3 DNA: TGTGCCAGCAGCGTAGAGGGGTCGGGATTTAGTCCAGATACGCAGTATTTT. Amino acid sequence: CASSVEGSGFSPDTQYF.

This chain's CDR3 is CASSLALAGTGELFF. For the CDR3, the DNA is TGTGCCAGCAGCTTGGCCCTCGCAGGAACCGGGGAGCTGTTTTTT. V usage is TRBV5-4 and J usage is TRBJ2-2, with D uncertain. Germline loops: CDR1 SGHNT, CDR2 YYREEE (reference sequence). The V and J ends lost 0 bases and 5 bases respectively, with 11 bases between them. CDR3 size: 15 residues. The full variable domain, completed using reference TRBV5-4 and TRBJ2-2, is ETGVTQSPTHLIKTRGQQVTLRCSSQSGHNTVSWYQQALGQGPQFIFQYYREEENGRGNFPPRFSGLQFPNYSSELNVNALELDDSALYLCASSLALAGTGELFFGEGSRLTVL.

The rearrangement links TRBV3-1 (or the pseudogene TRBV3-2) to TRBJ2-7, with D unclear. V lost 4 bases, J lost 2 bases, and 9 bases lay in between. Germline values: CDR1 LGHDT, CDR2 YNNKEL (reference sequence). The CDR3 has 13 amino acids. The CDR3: CASSPGLPYEQYF. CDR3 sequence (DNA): TGTGCCAGCAGCCCTGGTCTTCCCTACGAGCAGTACTTC.

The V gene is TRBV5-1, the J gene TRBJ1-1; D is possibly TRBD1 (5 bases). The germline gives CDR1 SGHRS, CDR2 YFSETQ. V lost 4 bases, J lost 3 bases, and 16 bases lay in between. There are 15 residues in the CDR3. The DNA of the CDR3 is TGCGCCAGCAGCACGGGACTCCTGGGGGACACTGAAGCTTTCTTT. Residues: CASSTGLLGDTEAFF.

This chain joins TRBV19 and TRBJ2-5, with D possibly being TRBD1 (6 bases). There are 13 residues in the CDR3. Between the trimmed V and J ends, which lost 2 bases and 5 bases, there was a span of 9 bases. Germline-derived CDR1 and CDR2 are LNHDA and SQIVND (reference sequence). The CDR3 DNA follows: TGTGCCAGTAGTATACGAACAGGGGAGACCCAGTACTTC. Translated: CASSIRTGETQYF.